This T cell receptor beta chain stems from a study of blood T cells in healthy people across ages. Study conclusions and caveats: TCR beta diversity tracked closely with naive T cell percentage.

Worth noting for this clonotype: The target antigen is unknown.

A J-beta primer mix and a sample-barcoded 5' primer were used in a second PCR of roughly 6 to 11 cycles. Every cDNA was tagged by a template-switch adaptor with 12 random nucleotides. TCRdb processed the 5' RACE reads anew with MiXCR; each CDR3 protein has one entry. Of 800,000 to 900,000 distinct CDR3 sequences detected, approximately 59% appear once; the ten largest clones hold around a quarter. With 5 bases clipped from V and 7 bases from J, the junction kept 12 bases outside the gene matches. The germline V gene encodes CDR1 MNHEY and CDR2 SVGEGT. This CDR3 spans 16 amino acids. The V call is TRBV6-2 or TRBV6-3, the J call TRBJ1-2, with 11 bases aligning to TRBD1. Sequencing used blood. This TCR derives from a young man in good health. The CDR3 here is CASSPLRTGGVAGYTF. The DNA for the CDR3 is TGTGCCAGCAGTCCCCTCCGGACAGGGGGCGTCGCTGGCTACACCTTC.